The present entry profiles one TCR beta chain with its context. This specimen belongs to a study of blood T cell repertoires in COVID-19. Study information: COVID-19 samples from acute and convalescent phases originated in the United States, Italy and Spain.

There are 11 residues in the CDR3. Germline CDR1 reads LGHNT; CDR2 reads FRNRAP. The V end lost 6 bases, the J end lost 10 bases, and 10 bases lay between the germline ends. Profiling relied on immunoSEQ multiplex PCR, and the TCRdb table lists in-frame clones only, not all of them. The table has around 69,000 clones, nearly 90% seen once. Sequenced: peripheral blood. This clonotype was sampled from a woman aged 45-60 years with active COVID-19. V and J are TRBV12-5 and TRBJ1-5; the D gene is possibly TRBD1 (5 bases). In DNA form, the CDR3 reads TGTGCTAGTGGCCTAGACAGTCCCCAGCATTTT. Translation gives CASGLDSPQHF. Variable domain in full (rest from reference TRBV12-5 and TRBJ1-5): DARVTQTPRHKVTEMGQEVTMRCQPILGHNTVFWYRQTMMQGLELLAYFRNRAPLDDSGMPKDRFSAEMPDATLATLKIQPSEPRDSAVYFCASGLDSPQHFGDGTRLSIL.